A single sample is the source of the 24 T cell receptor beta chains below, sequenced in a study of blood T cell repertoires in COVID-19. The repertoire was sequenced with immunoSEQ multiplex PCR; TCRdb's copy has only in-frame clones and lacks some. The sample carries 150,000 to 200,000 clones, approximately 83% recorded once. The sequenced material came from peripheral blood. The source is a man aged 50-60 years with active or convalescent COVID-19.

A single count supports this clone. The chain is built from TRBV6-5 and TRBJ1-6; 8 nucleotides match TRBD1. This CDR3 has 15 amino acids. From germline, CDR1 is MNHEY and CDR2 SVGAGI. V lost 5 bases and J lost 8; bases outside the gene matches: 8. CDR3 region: CASSTTTGVDSPLHF. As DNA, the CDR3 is TGTGCCAGCAGTACGACGACAGGGGTAGATTCACCCCTCCACTTT.

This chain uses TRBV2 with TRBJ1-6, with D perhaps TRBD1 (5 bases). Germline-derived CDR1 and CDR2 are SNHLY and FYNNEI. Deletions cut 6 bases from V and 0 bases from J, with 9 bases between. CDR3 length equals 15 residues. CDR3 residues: CASSGGSSYNSPLHF. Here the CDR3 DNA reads TGTGCCAGCAGCGGGGGGTCCTCCTATAATTCACCCCTCCACTTT.

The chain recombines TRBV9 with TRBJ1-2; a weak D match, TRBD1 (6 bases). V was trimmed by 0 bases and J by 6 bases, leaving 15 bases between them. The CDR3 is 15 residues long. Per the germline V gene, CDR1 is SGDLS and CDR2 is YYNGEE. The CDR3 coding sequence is TGTGCCAGCAGCGTAGAGTGGGGGCGAGGCGATGGCTACACCTTC. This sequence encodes CASSVEWGRGDGYTF.

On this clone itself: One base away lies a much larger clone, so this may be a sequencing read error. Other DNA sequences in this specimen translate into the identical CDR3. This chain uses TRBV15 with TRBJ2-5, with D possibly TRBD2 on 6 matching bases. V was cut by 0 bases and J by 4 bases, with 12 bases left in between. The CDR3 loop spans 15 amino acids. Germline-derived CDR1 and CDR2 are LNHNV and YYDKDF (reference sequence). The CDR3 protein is CATSRDKLAGETQYF. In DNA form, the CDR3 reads TGTGCCACCAGCAGAGATAAACTAGCTGGAGAGACCCAGTACTTC.

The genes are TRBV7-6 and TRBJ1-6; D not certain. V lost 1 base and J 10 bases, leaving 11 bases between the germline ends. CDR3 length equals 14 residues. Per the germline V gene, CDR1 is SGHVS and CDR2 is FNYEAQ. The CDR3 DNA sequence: TGTGCCAGCAGCTTAGATGAGGAATACTCACCCCTCCACTTT. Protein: CASSLDEEYSPLHF.

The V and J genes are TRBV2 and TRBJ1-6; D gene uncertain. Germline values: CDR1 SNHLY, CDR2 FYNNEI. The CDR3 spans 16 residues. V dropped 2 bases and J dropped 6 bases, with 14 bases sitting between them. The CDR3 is CASSEKEGRFNSPLHF. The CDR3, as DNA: TGTGCCAGCAGTGAAAAAGAGGGCAGGTTTAATTCACCCCTCCACTTT.

The CDR3: CASRSPTTYEQYF. In DNA, the CDR3 is TGTGCCAGCAGATCGCCCACAACCTACGAGCAGTACTTC. The rearrangement links TRBV28 to TRBJ2-7; D is undetermined. Per the germline V gene, CDR1 is MDHEN and CDR2 is SYDVKM. Trimming pared 6 bases from V and 2 bases from J, leaving 11 bases between. This CDR3 is built from 13 residues.

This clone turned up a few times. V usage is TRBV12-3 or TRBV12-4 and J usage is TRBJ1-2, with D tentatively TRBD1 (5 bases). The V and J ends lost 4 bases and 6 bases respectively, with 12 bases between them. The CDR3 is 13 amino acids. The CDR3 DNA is TGTGCCAGCAGTTGGGGAAAACAGGATGGCTACACCTTC. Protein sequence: CASSWGKQDGYTF.

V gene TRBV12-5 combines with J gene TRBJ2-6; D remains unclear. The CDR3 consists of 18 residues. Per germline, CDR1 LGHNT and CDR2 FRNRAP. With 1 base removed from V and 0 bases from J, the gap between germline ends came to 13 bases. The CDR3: CASGLGGKGSSGANVLTF. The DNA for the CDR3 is TGTGCTAGTGGTTTGGGCGGCAAAGGAAGCTCTGGGGCCAACGTCCTGACTTTC.

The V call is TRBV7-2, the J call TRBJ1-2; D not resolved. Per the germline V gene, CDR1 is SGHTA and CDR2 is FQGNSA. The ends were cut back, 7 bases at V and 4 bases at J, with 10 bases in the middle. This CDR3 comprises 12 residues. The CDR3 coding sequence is TGTGCCAGCACGAACAGAATCTATGGCTACACCTTC. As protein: CASTNRIYGYTF.

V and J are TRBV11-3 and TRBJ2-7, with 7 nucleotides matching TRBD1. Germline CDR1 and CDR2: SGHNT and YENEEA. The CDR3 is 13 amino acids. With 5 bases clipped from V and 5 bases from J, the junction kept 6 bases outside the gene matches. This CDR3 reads CASSATGWDEQYF. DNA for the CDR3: TGTGCCAGCAGCGCGACAGGGTGGGACGAGCAGTACTTC. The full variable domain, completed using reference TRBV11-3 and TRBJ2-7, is EAGVVQSPRYKIIEKKQPVAFWCNPISGHNTLYWYLQNLGQGPELLIRYENEEAVDDSQLPKDRFSAERLKGVDSTLKIQPAELGDSAVYLCASSATGWDEQYFGPGTRLTVT.

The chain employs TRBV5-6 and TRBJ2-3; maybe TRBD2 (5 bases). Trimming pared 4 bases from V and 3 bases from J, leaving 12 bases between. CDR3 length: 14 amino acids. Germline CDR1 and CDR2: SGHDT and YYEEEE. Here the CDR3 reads CASSPVRGTDTQYF. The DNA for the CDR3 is TGTGCCAGCAGCCCTGTCCGGGGAACAGATACGCAGTATTTT.

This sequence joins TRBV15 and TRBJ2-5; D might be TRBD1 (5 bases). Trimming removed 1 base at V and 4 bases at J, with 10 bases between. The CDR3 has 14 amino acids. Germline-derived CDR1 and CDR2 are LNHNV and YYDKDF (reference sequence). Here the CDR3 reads CATSRGQHRETQYF. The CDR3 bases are TGTGCCACCAGCAGAGGACAGCATCGAGAGACCCAGTACTTC.

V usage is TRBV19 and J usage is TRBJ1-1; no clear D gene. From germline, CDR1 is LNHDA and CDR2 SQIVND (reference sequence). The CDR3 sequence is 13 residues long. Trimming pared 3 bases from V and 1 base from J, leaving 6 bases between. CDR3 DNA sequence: TGTGCCAGTAGTATGAGGAGGAACACTGAAGCTTTCTTT. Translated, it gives CASSMRRNTEAFF.

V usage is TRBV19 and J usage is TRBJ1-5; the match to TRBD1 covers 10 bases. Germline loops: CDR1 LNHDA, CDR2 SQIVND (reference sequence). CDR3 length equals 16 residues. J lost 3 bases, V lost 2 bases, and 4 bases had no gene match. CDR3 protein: CASSIKGQGYNQPQHF. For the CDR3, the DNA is TGTGCCAGTAGTATAAAGGGACAGGGGTACAATCAGCCCCAGCATTTT.

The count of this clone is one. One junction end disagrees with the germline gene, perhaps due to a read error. The CDR3 is CASRPPGQGANF. CDR3 nucleotides: TGTGCCAGCAGGCCCCCGGGACAGGGGGCCAATTTC. The chain links TRBV28 to TRBJ2-7; 12 nucleotides align to TRBD1. CDR3 size: 12 residues. Germline CDR1 reads MDHEN; CDR2 reads SYDVKM.

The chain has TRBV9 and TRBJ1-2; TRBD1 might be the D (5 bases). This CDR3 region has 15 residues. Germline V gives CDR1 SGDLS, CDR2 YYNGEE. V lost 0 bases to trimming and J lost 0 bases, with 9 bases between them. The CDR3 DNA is TGTGCCAGCAGCGTAGCCCAACAGGCTAACTATGGCTACACCTTC. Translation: CASSVAQQANYGYTF.

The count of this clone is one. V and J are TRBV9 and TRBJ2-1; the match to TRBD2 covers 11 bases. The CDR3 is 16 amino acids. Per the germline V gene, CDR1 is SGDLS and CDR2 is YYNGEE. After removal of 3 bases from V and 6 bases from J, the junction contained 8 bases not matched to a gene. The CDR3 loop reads CASSATGTSGTNEQFF. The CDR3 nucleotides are TGTGCCAGCAGCGCTACCGGGACTAGCGGTACCAATGAGCAGTTCTTC.

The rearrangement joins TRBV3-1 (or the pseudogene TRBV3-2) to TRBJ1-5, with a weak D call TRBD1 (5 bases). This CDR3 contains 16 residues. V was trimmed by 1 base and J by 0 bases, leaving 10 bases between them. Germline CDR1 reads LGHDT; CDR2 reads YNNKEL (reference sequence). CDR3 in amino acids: CASSQGTLYSNQPQHF. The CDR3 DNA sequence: TGTGCCAGCAGCCAAGGGACACTCTATAGCAATCAGCCCCAGCATTTT.

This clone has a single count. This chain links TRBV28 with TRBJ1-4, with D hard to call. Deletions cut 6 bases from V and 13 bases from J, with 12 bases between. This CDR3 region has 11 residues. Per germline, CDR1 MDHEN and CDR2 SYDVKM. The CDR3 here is CASRLEGGLFF. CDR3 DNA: TGTGCCAGCAGGCTAGAAGGAGGACTGTTTTTT.

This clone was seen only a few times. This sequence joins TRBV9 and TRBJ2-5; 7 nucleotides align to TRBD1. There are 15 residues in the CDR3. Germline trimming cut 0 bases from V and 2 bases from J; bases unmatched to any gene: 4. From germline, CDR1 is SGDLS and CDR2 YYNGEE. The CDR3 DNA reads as TGTGCCAGCAGCGTAGACCCGGGACAGCAAGAGACCCAGTACTTC. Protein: CASSVDPGQQETQYF.

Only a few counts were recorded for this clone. The CDR3 DNA reads as TGTGCCAGCAGCTTAGGAGGGACTCCAAATTCACCCCTCCACTTT. Translated: CASSLGGTPNSPLHF. The chain couples TRBV11-1 to TRBJ1-6; possible D gene TRBD1, 5 bases. Germline V lookup: CDR1 SGHAT, CDR2 FQDESV (reference sequence). V was cut by 1 base and J by 7 bases, with 11 bases left in between. This CDR3 contains 15 residues.

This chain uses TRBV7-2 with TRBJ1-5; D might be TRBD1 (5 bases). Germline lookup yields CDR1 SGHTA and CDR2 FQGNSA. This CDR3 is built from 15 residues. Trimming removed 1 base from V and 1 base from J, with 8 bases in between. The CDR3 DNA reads TGTGCCAGCAGCTTAGTCTCAGGGAGCAATCAGCCCCAGCATTTT. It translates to CASSLVSGSNQPQHF.

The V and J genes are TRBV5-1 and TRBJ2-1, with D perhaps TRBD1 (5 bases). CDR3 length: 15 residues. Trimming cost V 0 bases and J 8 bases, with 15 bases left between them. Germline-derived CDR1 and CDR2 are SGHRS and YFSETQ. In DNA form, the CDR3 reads TGCGCCAGCAGCTTGGTAGGGCAGGGATTGGATGAGCAGTTCTTC. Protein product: CASSLVGQGLDEQFF. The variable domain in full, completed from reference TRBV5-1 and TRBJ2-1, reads KAGVTQTPRYLIKTRGQQVTLSCSPISGHRSVSWYQQTPGQGLQFLFEYFSETQRNKGNFPGRFSGRQFSNSRSEMNVSTLELGDSALYLCASSLVGQGLDEQFFGPGTRLTVL.